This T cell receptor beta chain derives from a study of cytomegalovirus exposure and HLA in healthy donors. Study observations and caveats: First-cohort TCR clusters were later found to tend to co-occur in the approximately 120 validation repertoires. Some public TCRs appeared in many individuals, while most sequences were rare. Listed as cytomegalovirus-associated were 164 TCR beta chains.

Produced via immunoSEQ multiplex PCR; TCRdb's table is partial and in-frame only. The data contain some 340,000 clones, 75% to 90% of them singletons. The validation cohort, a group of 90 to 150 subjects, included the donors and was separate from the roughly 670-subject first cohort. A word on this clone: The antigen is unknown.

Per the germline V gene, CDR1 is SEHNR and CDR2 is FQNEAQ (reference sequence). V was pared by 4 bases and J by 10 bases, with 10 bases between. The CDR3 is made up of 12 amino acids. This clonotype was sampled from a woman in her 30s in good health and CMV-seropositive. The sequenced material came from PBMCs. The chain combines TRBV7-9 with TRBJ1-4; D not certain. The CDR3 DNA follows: TGTGCCAGCAGCTCCCAGGATGGAAAACTGTTTTTT. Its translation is CASSSQDGKLFF.